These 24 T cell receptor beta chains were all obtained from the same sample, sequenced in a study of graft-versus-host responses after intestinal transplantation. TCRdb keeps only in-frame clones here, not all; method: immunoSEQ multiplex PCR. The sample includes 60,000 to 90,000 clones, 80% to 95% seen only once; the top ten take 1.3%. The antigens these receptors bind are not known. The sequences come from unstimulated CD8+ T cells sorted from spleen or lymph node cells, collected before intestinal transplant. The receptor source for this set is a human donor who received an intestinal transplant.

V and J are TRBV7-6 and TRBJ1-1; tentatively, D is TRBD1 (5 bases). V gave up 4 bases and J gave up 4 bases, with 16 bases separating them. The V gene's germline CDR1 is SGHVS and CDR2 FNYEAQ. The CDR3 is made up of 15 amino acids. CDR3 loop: CASSSRWGDGTEAFF. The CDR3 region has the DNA TGTGCCAGCAGCTCCCGATGGGGGGACGGCACTGAAGCTTTCTTT.

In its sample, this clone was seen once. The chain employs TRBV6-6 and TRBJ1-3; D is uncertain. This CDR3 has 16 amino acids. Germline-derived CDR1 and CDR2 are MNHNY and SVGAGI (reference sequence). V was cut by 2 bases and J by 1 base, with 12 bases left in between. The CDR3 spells CASSYPDGDSGNTIYF. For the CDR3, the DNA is TGTGCCAGCAGTTACCCCGACGGGGATTCTGGAAACACCATATATTTT.

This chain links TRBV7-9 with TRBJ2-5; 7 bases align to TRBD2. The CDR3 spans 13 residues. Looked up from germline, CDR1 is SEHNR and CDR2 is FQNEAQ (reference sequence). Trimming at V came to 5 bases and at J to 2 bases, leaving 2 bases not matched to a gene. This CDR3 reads CASSPAGQETQYF. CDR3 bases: TGTGCCAGCAGCCCAGCGGGGCAAGAGACCCAGTACTTC.

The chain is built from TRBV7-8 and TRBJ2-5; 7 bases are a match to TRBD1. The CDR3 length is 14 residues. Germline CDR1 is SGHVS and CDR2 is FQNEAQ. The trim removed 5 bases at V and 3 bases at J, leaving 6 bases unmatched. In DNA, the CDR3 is TGTGCCAGCAGCCCGTCAGGGGGAAAAGAGACCCAGTACTTC. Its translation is CASSPSGGKETQYF. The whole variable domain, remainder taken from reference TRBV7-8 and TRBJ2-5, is GAGVSQSPRYKVAKRGQDVALRCDPISGHVSLFWYQQALGQGPEFLTYFQNEAQLDKSGLPSDRFFAERPEGSVSTLKIQRTQQEDSAVYLCASSPSGGKETQYFGPGTRLLVL.

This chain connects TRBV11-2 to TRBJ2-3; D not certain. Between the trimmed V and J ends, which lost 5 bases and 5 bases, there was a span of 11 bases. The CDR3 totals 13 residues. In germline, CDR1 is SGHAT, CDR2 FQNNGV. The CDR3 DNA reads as TGTGCCAGCAGCCCACTTAGTGTAGATACGCAGTATTTT. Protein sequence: CASSPLSVDTQYF.

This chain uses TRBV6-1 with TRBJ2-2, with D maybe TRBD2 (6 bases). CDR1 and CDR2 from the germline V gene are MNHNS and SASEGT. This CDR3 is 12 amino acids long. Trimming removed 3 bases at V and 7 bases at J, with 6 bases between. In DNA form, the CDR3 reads TGTGCCAGCAGTGACGGGGGCGGGGAGCTGTTTTTT. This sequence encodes CASSDGGGELFF.

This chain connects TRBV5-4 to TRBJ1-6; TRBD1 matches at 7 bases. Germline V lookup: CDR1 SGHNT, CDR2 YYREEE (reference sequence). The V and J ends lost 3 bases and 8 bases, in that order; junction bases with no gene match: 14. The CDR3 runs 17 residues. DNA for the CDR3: TGTGCCAGCAGCTCCTACACAGGGGATGCCGGGGATTCACCCCTCCACTTT. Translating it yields CASSSYTGDAGDSPLHF.

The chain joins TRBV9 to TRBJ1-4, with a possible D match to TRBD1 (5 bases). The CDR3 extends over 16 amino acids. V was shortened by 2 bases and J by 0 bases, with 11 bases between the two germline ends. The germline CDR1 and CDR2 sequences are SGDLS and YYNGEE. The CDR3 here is CASSVSGGATNEKLFF. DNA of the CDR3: TGTGCCAGCAGCGTCTCGGGGGGTGCAACTAATGAAAAACTGTTTTTT.

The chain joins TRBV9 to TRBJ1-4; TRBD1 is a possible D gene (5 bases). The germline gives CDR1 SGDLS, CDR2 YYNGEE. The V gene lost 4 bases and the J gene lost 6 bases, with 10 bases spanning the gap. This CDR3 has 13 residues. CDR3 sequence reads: CASSSQQDEKLFF. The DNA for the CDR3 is TGTGCCAGCAGCTCTCAACAGGATGAAAAACTGTTTTTT.

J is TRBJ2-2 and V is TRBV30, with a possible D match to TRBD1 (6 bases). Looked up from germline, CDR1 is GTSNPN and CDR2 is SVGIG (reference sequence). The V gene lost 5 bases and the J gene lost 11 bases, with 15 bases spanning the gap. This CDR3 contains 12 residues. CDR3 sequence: CAWASTGKELFF. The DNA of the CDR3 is TGTGCCTGGGCATCCACAGGGAAAGAGCTGTTTTTT.

CDR3 in amino acids: CASSGDISASTDTQYF. The CDR3 DNA reads TGCGCCAGCAGTGGTGACATATCAGCAAGCACAGATACGCAGTATTTT. The chain joins TRBV10-1 to TRBJ2-3; no firm D call. Germline lookup yields CDR1 WNHNN and CDR2 SYGVQD (reference sequence). The CDR3 sequence is 16 residues long. The V end was cut by 4 bases, the J end by 0 bases, with 14 bases between.

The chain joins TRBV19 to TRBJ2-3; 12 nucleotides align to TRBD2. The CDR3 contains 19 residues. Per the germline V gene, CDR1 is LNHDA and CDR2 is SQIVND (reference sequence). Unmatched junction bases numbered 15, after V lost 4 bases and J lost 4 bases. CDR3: CASSKSRRSASGGADTQYF. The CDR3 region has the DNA TGTGCCAGTAGTAAATCCCGACGTTCGGCTAGCGGGGGGGCAGATACGCAGTATTTT.

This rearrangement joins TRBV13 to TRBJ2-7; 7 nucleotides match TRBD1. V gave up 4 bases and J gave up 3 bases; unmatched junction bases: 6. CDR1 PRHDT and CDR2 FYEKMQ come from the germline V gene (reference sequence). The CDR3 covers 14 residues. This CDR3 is CASSYTGTDYEQYF. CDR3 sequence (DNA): TGTGCCAGCAGCTACACCGGGACAGACTACGAGCAGTACTTC.

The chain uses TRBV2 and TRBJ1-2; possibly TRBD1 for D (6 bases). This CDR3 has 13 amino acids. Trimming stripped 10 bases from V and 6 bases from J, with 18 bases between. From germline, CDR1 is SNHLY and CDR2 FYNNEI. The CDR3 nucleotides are TGTGCCAAAGAGAATCAGGGGCAGAATGGCTACACCTTC. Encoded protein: CAKENQGQNGYTF.

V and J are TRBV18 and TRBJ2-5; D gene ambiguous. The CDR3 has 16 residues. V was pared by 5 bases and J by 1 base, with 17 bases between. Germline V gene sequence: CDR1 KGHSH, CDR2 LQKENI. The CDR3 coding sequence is TGTGCCAGCTCAACCGAACAGAGTGTCCCCCAAGAGACCCAGTACTTC. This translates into CASSTEQSVPQETQYF.

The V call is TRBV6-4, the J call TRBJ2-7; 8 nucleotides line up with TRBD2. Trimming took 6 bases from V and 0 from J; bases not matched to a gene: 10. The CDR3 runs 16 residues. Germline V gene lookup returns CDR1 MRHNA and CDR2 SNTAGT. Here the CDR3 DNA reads TGTGCCAGCAGAGCCGAATCGGGAGGGAACTCCTACGAGCAGTACTTC. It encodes CASRAESGGNSYEQYF.

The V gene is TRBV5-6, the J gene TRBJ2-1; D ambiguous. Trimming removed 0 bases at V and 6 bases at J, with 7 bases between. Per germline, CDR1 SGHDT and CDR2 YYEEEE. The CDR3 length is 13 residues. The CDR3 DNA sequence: TGTGCCAGCAGCTTGGGGCAGTCCAATGAGCAGTTCTTC. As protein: CASSLGQSNEQFF.

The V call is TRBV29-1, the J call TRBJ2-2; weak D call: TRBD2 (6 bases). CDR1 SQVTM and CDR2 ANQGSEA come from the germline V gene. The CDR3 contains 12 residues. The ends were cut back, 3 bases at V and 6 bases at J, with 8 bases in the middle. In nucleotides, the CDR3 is TGCAGCGTTGAGTCGGGGGCCGGGGAGCTGTTTTTT. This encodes CSVESGAGELFF.

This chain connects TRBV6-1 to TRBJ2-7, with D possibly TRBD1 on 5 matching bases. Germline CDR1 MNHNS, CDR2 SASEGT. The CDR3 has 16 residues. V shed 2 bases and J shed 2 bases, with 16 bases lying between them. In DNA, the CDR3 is TGTGCCAGCAGTGAAACAGGCAGCCGAATTGCCTACGAGCAGTACTTC. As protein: CASSETGSRIAYEQYF.

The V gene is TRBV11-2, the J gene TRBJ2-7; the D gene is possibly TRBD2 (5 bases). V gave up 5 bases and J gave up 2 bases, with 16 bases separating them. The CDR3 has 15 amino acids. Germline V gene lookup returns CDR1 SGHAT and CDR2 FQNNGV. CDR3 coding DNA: TGTGCCAGCAGCGGCGGCGGGCCACGACCCTACGAGCAGTACTTC. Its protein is CASSGGGPRPYEQYF.

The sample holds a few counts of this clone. In DNA, the CDR3 is TGCGCCAGCAGCCAAGAATCAGGGGGTCCCTACGAGCAGTACTTC. As protein: CASSQESGGPYEQYF. The rearrangement links TRBV4-1 to TRBJ2-7; 7 bases align to TRBD1. The germline gives CDR1 MGHRA, CDR2 YSYEKL. This CDR3 has 15 amino acids. The V and J ends lost 0 bases and 2 bases, in that order; junction bases with no gene match: 4.

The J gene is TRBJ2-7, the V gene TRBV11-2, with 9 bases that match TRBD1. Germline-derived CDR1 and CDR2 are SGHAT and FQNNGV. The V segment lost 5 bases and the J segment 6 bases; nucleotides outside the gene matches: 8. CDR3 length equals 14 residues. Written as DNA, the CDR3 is TGTGCCAGCAGCCCAGGACAGGGGTTGCGCGAGCAGTACTTC. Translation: CASSPGQGLREQYF.

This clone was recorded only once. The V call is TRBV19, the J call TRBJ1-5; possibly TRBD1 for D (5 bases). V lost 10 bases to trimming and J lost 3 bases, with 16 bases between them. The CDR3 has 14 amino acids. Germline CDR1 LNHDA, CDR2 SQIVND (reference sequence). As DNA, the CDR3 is TGTGCCACCACCCCGGGGGGAAACAATCAGCCCCAGCATTTT. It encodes CATTPGGNNQPQHF.

CDR3 loop: CASSQDAGSSYEQYF. CDR3 DNA sequence: TGCGCCAGCAGCCAAGACGCCGGGAGCTCCTACGAGCAGTACTTC. The gene calls are TRBV4-1 and TRBJ2-7, with D tentatively TRBD2 (6 bases). Between the trimmed V and J ends, which lost 0 bases and 0 bases, there was a span of 9 bases. The CDR3 extends over 15 amino acids. Germline assignment: CDR1 MGHRA and CDR2 YSYEKL.